The 16 T cell receptor beta chains presented below share a single source sample, sequenced in a study of blood T cell repertoires in COVID-19. The table came from immunoSEQ multiplex PCR; TCRdb's copy has only in-frame clones and leaves some out. The table has about 150,000 clones, more than 70% seen once. The specimen sequenced was peripheral blood. These receptors came from a woman in her 70s who had recovered from COVID-19.

The V and J genes are TRBV6-6 and TRBJ1-1; TRBD1 matches 8 bases. The CDR3 length is 12 residues. Germline lookup yields CDR1 MNHNY and CDR2 SVGAGI (reference sequence). V lost 5 bases to trimming and J lost 8 bases; unmatched junction nucleotides: 4. This chain's CDR3 is CASSDHRGEAFF. The CDR3 DNA reads as TGTGCCAGCAGTGACCACAGGGGGGAAGCTTTCTTT.

This chain joins TRBV6-5 and TRBJ1-1; D is undetermined. V was shortened by 6 bases and J by 1 base, with 9 bases between the two germline ends. Germline values: CDR1 MNHEY, CDR2 SVGAGI. This CDR3 has 13 residues. For the CDR3, the DNA is TGTGCCAGCAGGAGGGCGGAGAACACTGAAGCTTTCTTT. This encodes CASRRAENTEAFF.

The chain joins TRBV7-2 to TRBJ1-4; D possibly corresponds to TRBD1 (5 bases). The germline CDR1 and CDR2 sequences are SGHTA and FQGNSA. The ends were cut back, 2 bases at V and 8 bases at J, with 9 bases in the middle. CDR3 size: 13 residues. Here the CDR3 DNA reads TGTGCCAGCAGCTTAAGGGGAGGCGAAAAACTGTTTTTT. It encodes CASSLRGGEKLFF.

The V and J genes are TRBV27 and TRBJ1-5; the D is unclear. Germline CDR1 and CDR2: MNHEY and SMNVEV (reference sequence). This CDR3 contains 15 residues. Trimming left V 6 bases short and J 2 bases short, with 14 bases between. CDR3 nucleotides: TGTGCCAGCAGCTTGCTAGCGTTGGGCAATCAGCCCCAGCATTTT. Its protein is CASSLLALGNQPQHF.

This chain joins TRBV9 and TRBJ1-2; 7 bases align to TRBD1. Germline assignment: CDR1 SGDLS and CDR2 YYNGEE. This CDR3 comprises 16 residues. V lost 0 bases to trimming and J lost 5 bases; unmatched junction nucleotides: 10. CDR3 bases: TGTGCCAGCAGCGTAGGAGACAGGGCCCGAGGGTATGGCTACACCTTC. It encodes CASSVGDRARGYGYTF. The full variable domain, completed using reference TRBV9 and TRBJ1-2, is DSGVTQTPKHLITATGQRVTLRCSPRSGDLSVYWYQQSLDQGLQFLIQYYNGEERAKGNILERFSAQQFPDLHSELNLSSLELGDSALYFCASSVGDRARGYGYTFGSGTRLTVV.

V is TRBV10-3 and J is TRBJ1-1, with unresolved D. CDR1 and CDR2 (germline): ENHRY, SYGVKD. This CDR3 is 12 amino acids long. The germline V and J ends were trimmed by 8 bases and 2 bases, with 9 bases remaining between them. CDR3 sequence reads: CAIAEGNTEAFF. Written as DNA, the CDR3 is TGTGCCATCGCGGAGGGAAACACTGAAGCTTTCTTT.

This clone was recorded once. J is TRBJ2-1 and V is TRBV6-2 or TRBV6-3; TRBD2 matches 8 bases. Unmatched junction bases numbered 10, after V lost 5 bases and J lost 4 bases. CDR3 length: 16 residues. Germline V CDR1 and CDR2: MNHEY, SVGEGT. The CDR3 DNA reads as TGTGCCAGCAGTCCCCACGGGCGGGGGGATTACAATGAGCAGTTCTTC. Translating it yields CASSPHGRGDYNEQFF.

This clone came up once. V and J are TRBV9 and TRBJ2-2, with TRBD1 identical over 9 bases. In germline, CDR1 is SGDLS, CDR2 YYNGEE. V shed 3 bases, J shed 5 bases, and the junction held 8 bases outside the gene matches. CDR3 length: 16 amino acids. For the CDR3, the DNA is TGTGCCAGCAGCGCCCCGGACAGGGGTGGTACCGGGGAGCTGTTTTTT. Translated, it gives CASSAPDRGGTGELFF.

The rearrangement uses TRBV7-3 and TRBJ2-5; TRBD2 matches at 7 bases. Per germline, CDR1 SGHTA and CDR2 FQGTGA. The CDR3 extends over 18 amino acids. Trimming removed 0 bases from V and 4 bases from J; junction bases left unmatched: 14. The CDR3 here is CASSLTPGTTGRTETQYF. CDR3 sequence (DNA): TGTGCCAGCAGCTTAACCCCCGGGACTACCGGGAGAACAGAGACCCAGTACTTC.

This sequence joins TRBV5-1 and TRBJ2-1, with 16 bases fitting TRBD2. Germline V gives CDR1 SGHRS, CDR2 YFSETQ. V shed 4 bases, J shed 12 bases, and the junction held 13 bases outside the gene matches. CDR3 length: 17 amino acids. For the CDR3, the DNA is TGCGCCAGCAGCGGGCCCCCGGGGACTAGCGGGAGGGCCTCGCAGTTCTTC. Its translation is CASSGPPGTSGRASQFF.

The chain carries TRBV12-3 or TRBV12-4 and TRBJ2-2; D not resolved. The CDR3 is made up of 13 amino acids. Trimming pared 7 bases from V and 7 bases from J, leaving 13 bases between. The CDR3 nucleotides read TGTGCCAGCACCACCGACATTTACGGGGAGCTGTTTTTT. It encodes CASTTDIYGELFF.

V usage is TRBV28 and J usage is TRBJ2-7, with D perhaps TRBD2 (5 bases). The V gene lost 5 bases and the J gene lost 3 bases, with 20 bases spanning the gap. The germline V gene encodes CDR1 MDHEN and CDR2 SYDVKM. The CDR3 covers 16 residues. CDR3 in amino acids: CASSPSRAEAYYEQYF. The CDR3 DNA follows: TGTGCCAGCAGTCCATCGAGAGCGGAGGCCTACTACGAGCAGTACTTC.

This clone occurred once. The gene calls are TRBV29-1 and TRBJ2-5; D is undetermined. V was trimmed by 4 bases and J by 0 bases, leaving 6 bases between them. Germline V lookup: CDR1 SQVTM, CDR2 ANQGSEA. The CDR3 is 12 amino acids. CDR3: CSVAGYQETQYF. The CDR3 DNA is TGCAGCGTTGCAGGCTACCAAGAGACCCAGTACTTC.

The rearrangement links TRBV7-9 to TRBJ1-3; 9 nucleotides line up with TRBD1. Germline CDR1 SEHNR, CDR2 FQNEAQ (reference sequence). V was pared by 5 bases and J by 6 bases, with 11 bases of the junction left unmatched. The length of the CDR3 is 16 residues. The CDR3 reads CASSPPGQGVVNTIYF. The CDR3 DNA is TGTGCCAGCAGCCCACCGGGACAGGGTGTGGTAAACACCATATATTTT. Full variable domain (remainder filled in from reference TRBV7-9 and TRBJ1-3): DTGVSQNPRHKITKRGQNVTFRCDPISEHNRLYWYRQTLGQGPEFLTYFQNEAQLEKSRLLSDRFSAERPKGSFSTLEIQRTEQGDSAMYLCASSPPGQGVVNTIYFGEGSWLTVV.

The chain combines TRBV9 with TRBJ2-2, with D perhaps TRBD2 (7 bases). Germline CDR1 is SGDLS and CDR2 is YYNGEE. Trimming shortened V by 0 bases and J by 6 bases, and 12 bases separated the two germline ends. The CDR3 runs 15 residues. CDR3 sequence reads: CASSVAGGLPGELFF. The CDR3, as DNA: TGTGCCAGCAGCGTAGCGGGGGGCCTTCCCGGGGAGCTGTTTTTT.

The J gene is TRBJ2-5, the V gene TRBV5-1, with 7 bases that match TRBD1. Germline values: CDR1 SGHRS, CDR2 YFSETQ. This CDR3 contains 14 residues. Trimming at V came to 4 bases and at J to 1 base, leaving 4 bases not matched to a gene. This CDR3 is CASSVGTAQETQYF. The DNA for the CDR3 is TGCGCCAGCAGCGTGGGGACAGCCCAAGAGACCCAGTACTTC.